The sequence of this TCR beta chain was determined in a study of cytomegalovirus exposure and HLA in healthy donors. Whole-study context: Findings of an earlier analysis included 110 million or so unique TCR beta sequences from some 190 million T cells.

The PCR had 60 Vbeta and 13 Jbeta primers. Produced via immunoSEQ multiplex PCR; TCRdb's table is partial and in-frame only. The sample contains 120,000 or so clones, around 88% of which appear only once. Comment on this clone: Its antigen is unknown.

With 5 bases clipped from V and 2 bases from J, the junction kept 7 bases outside the gene matches. Germline V gene lookup returns CDR1 SGHDT and CDR2 YYEEEE. The CDR3 spans 15 residues. General study results and limits: In an earlier analysis, most TCR beta V segments were productive about 87% or about 30% of the time.

This chain links TRBV5-6 with TRBJ1-5; 7 nucleotides line up with TRBD1. The sequenced material came from PBMCs. This receptor was identified in a man aged 35 to 55 in good health and CMV-seronegative. The CDR3 here is CASSPGGSGNQPQHF. The CDR3 nucleotides are TGTGCCAGCAGTCCAGGGGGATCGGGCAATCAGCCCCAGCATTTT.